This T cell receptor beta chain is from a study of a mutant IDH1 vaccine in newly diagnosed glioma. Study as a whole: Vaccine administration was initiated 4-6 weeks following radiotherapy alone, or with temozolomide cycles. Study-level results: Immune responses induced by the vaccine were seen in 93.3% of patients, spanning multiple MHC alleles.

Documented time point: week 35, safety follow-up. Every vaccine dose comprised 300 ug of mutant IDH1 20-mer peptide plus topical imiquimod. At weeks 1, 3, 5, 7, 11, 15, 19 and 23, patients received a vaccination, eight in all. New astrocytomas of WHO grade 3 or 4 that were IDH1-mutant and ATRX-lost were found in the donors. Remarks on this clone: Antigen unknown.

J lost 4 bases, V lost 4 bases, and 9 bases had no gene match. This CDR3 contains 15 residues. Germline CDR1 reads LNHDA; CDR2 reads SQIVND (reference sequence). Sequencing used immunoSEQ multiplex PCR; TCRdb keeps in-frame clones, though not all of them. The repertoire holds over 60,000 clones, roughly 81% seen once, with approximately 5% in the top ten. This clonotype was obtained from a man aged 35 to 55 with glioma. The sequenced sample was PBMCs, obtained from a glioma patient whose treatment included an IDH1 peptide vaccine. The V gene is TRBV19, the J gene TRBJ2-7, with TRBD1 identical over 8 bases. The CDR3 region has the DNA TGTGCCAGTAGTAGGGGACAGGCGATCTTATACGAGCAGTACTTC. Translating it yields CASSRGQAILYEQYF.